The 15 T cell receptor beta chains below all came from one sample that was sequenced in a study of control samples from healthy donors and cancer patients. Produced via immunoSEQ multiplex PCR; TCRdb's table is partial and in-frame only. The sample yields 95,000 to 110,000 clones, around 89% seen once. Source material: PBMCs. The receptors shown here come from a man between 60 and 75 years old with lung cancer.

A few counts support this clone. The V and J genes are TRBV24-1 and TRBJ2-2; no clear D. Germline lookup yields CDR1 KGHDR and CDR2 SFDVKD. V was clipped by 5 bases and J by 1 base, with 7 bases between them. The CDR3 has 14 residues. The CDR3 DNA follows: TGTGCCACCAGTGGCCAGTGGAACACCGGGGAGCTGTTTTTT. Protein sequence: CATSGQWNTGELFF.

The V call is TRBV4-1, the J call TRBJ1-2, with 7 bases aligning to TRBD1. Germline V gives CDR1 MGHRA, CDR2 YSYEKL. This CDR3 is 16 amino acids long. Trimming took 0 bases from V and 6 from J; bases not matched to a gene: 10. In nucleotides, the CDR3 is TGCGCCAGCAGCCAAGAATTTTCGGGACAGTACGATGGCTACACCTTC. It encodes CASSQEFSGQYDGYTF.

The chain uses TRBV9 and TRBJ1-5; no clear D gene. The germline CDR1 and CDR2 sequences are SGDLS and YYNGEE. The CDR3 has 13 residues. Trimming took off 1 base at V and 2 bases at J, with 4 bases between the two ends. Here the CDR3 DNA reads TGTGCCAGCAGCGTACAGGGCAATCAGCCCCAGCATTTT. This codes for CASSVQGNQPQHF. The full variable domain, in which reference TRBV9 and TRBJ1-5 provide the parts outside the CDR3, is DSGVTQTPKHLITATGQRVTLRCSPRSGDLSVYWYQQSLDQGLQFLIQYYNGEERAKGNILERFSAQQFPDLHSELNLSSLELGDSALYFCASSVQGNQPQHFGDGTRLSIL.

The rearrangement joins TRBV6-5 to TRBJ2-3; D possibly matches TRBD1 or TRBD2 (5 bases each). The CDR3 runs 14 residues. Germline lookup yields CDR1 MNHEY and CDR2 SVGAGI. V dropped 7 bases and J dropped 1 base, with 12 bases sitting between them. The CDR3 nucleotides read TGTGCCAGCAAAAGGACACTAGGCACAGATACGCAGTATTTT. This translates into CASKRTLGTDTQYF.

The V call is TRBV5-1, the J call TRBJ1-5, with 7 bases fitting TRBD1. The CDR3 has 15 residues. Germline lookup yields CDR1 SGHRS and CDR2 YFSETQ. The V gene end was trimmed by 1 base and the J gene end by 5 bases; junction bases not matched to a gene: 6. The CDR3 sequence: CASSLRQGFDQPQHF. The CDR3 DNA is TGCGCCAGCAGCTTGCGACAGGGATTCGATCAGCCCCAGCATTTT.

A single count supports this clone. V usage is TRBV3-1 (or the pseudogene TRBV3-2) and J usage is TRBJ1-2, with 7 positions matching TRBD1. The CDR3 spans 14 residues. Germline loops: CDR1 LGHDT, CDR2 YNNKEL (reference sequence). Losses at the gene ends were 5 bases for V and 4 bases for J; bases not matched to a gene: 7. Here the CDR3 reads CASSYPGQSYGYTF. The CDR3 DNA reads TGTGCCAGCAGCTACCCGGGACAGTCCTATGGCTACACCTTC.

The gene calls are TRBV5-1 and TRBJ1-1, with 8 bases aligning to TRBD1. Unmatched junction bases numbered 13, after V lost 4 bases and J lost 5 bases. CDR3 length equals 16 residues. Germline CDR1 reads SGHRS; CDR2 reads YFSETQ. CDR3 sequence reads: CASSTQSTGGRTEAFF. The CDR3 DNA reads as TGCGCCAGCAGCACACAATCAACAGGGGGTAGAACTGAAGCTTTCTTT.

The genes are TRBV5-1 and TRBJ2-3; 11 nucleotides agree with TRBD2. The CDR3 spans 15 residues. The trim removed 7 bases at V and 2 bases at J, leaving 6 bases unmatched. Germline V CDR1 and CDR2: SGHRS, YFSETQ. As DNA, the CDR3 is TGCGCCAGCGGAGTAGCGGGGGGGGTCACAGATACGCAGTATTTT. Translating it yields CASGVAGGVTDTQYF.

The V call is TRBV4-1, the J call TRBJ2-5; TRBD1 matches at 9 bases. The germline V gene has CDR1 MGHRA and CDR2 YSYEKL. This CDR3 comprises 18 residues. V gave up 0 bases and J gave up 5 bases; unmatched junction bases: 13. CDR3 DNA sequence: TGCGCCAGCAGCCAAGATGGGGGGGGACAGGGCCTTGGGGAGACCCAGTACTTC. Its translation is CASSQDGGGQGLGETQYF.

The chain carries TRBV4-2 and TRBJ1-3; 9 bases are shared with TRBD1. The germline gives CDR1 LGHNA, CDR2 YNFKEQ. This CDR3 comprises 13 residues. Unmatched junction bases numbered 8, after V lost 5 bases and J lost 12 bases. For the CDR3, the DNA is TGTGCCAGCAGCGCTCCCGGGACAGGGTTCATATATTTT. It translates to CASSAPGTGFIYF.

V gene TRBV18 combines with J gene TRBJ1-1; the D is unclear. Trimming took 1 base from V and 8 from J, leaving 8 bases between them. Germline V gene sequence: CDR1 KGHSH, CDR2 LQKENI. This CDR3 has 12 residues. In nucleotides, the CDR3 is TGTGCCAGCTCACCACGGGAGGGAGAAGCTTTCTTT. Encoded protein: CASSPREGEAFF.

This chain joins TRBV10-1 and TRBJ2-3; 7 positions match TRBD2. CDR3 length: 15 residues. V gave up 7 bases and J gave up 2 bases; unmatched junction bases: 9. The germline V gene encodes CDR1 WNHNN and CDR2 SYGVQD (reference sequence). The CDR3 nucleotides read TGCGCCAGCACCCCCGGCGGGGGACCCACAGATACGCAGTATTTT. Translation gives CASTPGGGPTDTQYF.

The chain couples TRBV30 to TRBJ2-7; possibly TRBD1 for D (5 bases). Germline V gives CDR1 GTSNPN, CDR2 SVGIG (reference sequence). Deletions cut 0 bases from V and 2 bases from J, with 11 bases between. The CDR3 is 14 residues long. The CDR3 nucleotides are TGTGCCTGGAGTGTAGCAGGGATTCCCTACGAGCAGTACGTC. Protein sequence: CAWSVAGIPYEQYV.

This chain links TRBV7-3 with TRBJ2-1, with a possible D match to TRBD2 (6 bases). The V and J ends lost 2 bases and 9 bases respectively, with 8 bases between them. CDR3 length: 12 amino acids. Germline V lookup: CDR1 SGHTA, CDR2 FQGTGA. The DNA of the CDR3 is TGTGCCAGCAGCTTATACGGGGGTGAGCAGTTCTTC. Translating gives CASSLYGGEQFF. The whole variable domain, filled in from reference TRBV7-3 and TRBJ2-1, reads GAGVSQTPSNKVTEKGKYVELRCDPISGHTALYWYRQSLGQGPEFLIYFQGTGAADDSGLPNDRFFAVRPEGSVSTLKIQRTERGDSAVYLCASSLYGGEQFFGPGTRLTVL.

The genes are TRBV18 and TRBJ2-5; D remains ambiguous. The V end lost 0 bases, the J end lost 4 bases, and 9 bases lay between the germline ends. CDR1 and CDR2 (germline): KGHSH, LQKENI. CDR3 length: 14 amino acids. The CDR3: CASSPPEGRETQYF. Here the CDR3 DNA reads TGTGCCAGCTCACCACCGGAAGGCAGAGAGACCCAGTACTTC.